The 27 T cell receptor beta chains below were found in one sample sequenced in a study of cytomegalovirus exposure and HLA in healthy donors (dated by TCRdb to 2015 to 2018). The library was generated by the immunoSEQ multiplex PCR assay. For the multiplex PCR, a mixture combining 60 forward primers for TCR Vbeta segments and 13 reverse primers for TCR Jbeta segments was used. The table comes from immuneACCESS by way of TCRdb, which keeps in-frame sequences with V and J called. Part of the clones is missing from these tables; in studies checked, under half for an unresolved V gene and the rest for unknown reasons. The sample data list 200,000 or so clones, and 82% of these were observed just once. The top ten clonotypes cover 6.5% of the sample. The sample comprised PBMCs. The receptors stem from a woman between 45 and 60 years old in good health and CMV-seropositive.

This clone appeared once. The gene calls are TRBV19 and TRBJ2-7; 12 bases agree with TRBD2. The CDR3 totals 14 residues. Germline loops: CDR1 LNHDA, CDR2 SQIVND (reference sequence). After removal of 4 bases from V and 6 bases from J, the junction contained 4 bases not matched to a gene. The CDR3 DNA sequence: TGTGCCAGTAGTACGCTAGCGGGAGGGCTCGAGCAGTACTTC. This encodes CASSTLAGGLEQYF.

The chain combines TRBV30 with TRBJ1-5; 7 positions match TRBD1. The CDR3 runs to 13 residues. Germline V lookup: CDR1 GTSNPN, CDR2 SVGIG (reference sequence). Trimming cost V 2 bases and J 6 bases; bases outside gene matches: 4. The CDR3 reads CAWSRDRSQPQHF. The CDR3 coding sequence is TGTGCCTGGAGTCGGGACAGAAGTCAGCCCCAGCATTTT.

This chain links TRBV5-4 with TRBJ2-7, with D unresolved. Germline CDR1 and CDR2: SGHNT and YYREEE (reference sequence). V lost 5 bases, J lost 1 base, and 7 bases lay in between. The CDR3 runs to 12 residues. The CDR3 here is CASSTPSYEQYF. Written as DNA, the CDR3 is TGTGCCAGCAGTACACCTTCCTACGAGCAGTACTTC.

CDR3 sequence (DNA): TGTGCCAGCAGTGAATTCAGGACAGGGGTTGAAGCTTTCTTT. This translates into CASSEFRTGVEAFF. The V call is TRBV6-1, the J call TRBJ1-1; the match to TRBD1 covers 9 bases. With V trimmed by 2 bases and J by 7 bases, 5 bases remained unmatched. The CDR3 contains 14 residues. CDR1 is MNHNS, CDR2 SASEGT, per germline.

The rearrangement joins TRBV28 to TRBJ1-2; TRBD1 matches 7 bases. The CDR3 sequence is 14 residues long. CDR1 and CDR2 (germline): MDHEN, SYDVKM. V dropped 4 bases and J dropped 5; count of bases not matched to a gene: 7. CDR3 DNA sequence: TGTGCCAGCAGTTCGACAGGGCCTCTATATGGCTACACCTTC. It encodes CASSSTGPLYGYTF.

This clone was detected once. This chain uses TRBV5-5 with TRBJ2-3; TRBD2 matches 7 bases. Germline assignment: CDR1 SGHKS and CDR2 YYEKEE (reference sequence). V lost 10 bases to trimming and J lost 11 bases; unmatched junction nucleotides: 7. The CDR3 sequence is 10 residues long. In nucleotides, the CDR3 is TGTGCCCCCCGGGGGGTGAGGCAGTATTTT. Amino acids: CAPRGVRQYF.

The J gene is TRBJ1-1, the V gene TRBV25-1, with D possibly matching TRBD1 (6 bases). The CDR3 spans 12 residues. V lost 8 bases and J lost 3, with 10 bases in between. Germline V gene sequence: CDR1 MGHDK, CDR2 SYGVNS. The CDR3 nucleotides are TGTGCCAGCGGCCAGGGGTACACTGAAGCTTTCTTT. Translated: CASGQGYTEAFF.

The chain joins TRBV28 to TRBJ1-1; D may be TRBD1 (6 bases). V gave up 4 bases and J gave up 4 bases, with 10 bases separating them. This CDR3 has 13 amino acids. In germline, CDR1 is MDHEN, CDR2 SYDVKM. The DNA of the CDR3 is TGTGCCAGCAGTTACAGGGTAAGCACTGAAGCTTTCTTT. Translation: CASSYRVSTEAFF.

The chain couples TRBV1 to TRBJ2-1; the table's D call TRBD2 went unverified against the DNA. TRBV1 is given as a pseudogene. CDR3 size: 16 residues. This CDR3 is CTSSCSGRSSYNEQFF. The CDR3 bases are TGCACCAGCAGCTGTAGCGGCAGGAGCTCCTACAATGAGCAGTTCTTC.

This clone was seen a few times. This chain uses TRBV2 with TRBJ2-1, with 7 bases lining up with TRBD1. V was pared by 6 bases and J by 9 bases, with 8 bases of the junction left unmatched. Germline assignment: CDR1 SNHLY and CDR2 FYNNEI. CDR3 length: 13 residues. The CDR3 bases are TGTGCCAGCAGGGCCAGGGGGTCGGGTGAGCAGTTCTTC. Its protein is CASRARGSGEQFF.

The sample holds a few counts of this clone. The CDR3 loop reads CATSRHPTLSGSGGELFF. Written as DNA, the CDR3 is TGTGCCACCAGCAGGCATCCAACCCTTAGCGGGAGTGGAGGGGAGCTGTTTTTT. This chain connects TRBV15 to TRBJ2-2; 9 bases agree with TRBD2. With V trimmed by 3 bases and J by 8 bases, 16 bases remained unmatched. Germline-derived CDR1 and CDR2 are LNHNV and YYDKDF (reference sequence). This CDR3 comprises 18 residues. The whole variable domain, remainder taken from reference TRBV15 and TRBJ2-2, is DAMVIQNPRYQVTQFGKPVTLSCSQTLNHNVMYWYQQKSSQAPKLLFHYYDKDFNNEADTPDNFQSRRPNTSFCFLDIRSPGLGDTAMYLCATSRHPTLSGSGGELFFGEGSRLTVL.

The CDR3 nucleotides are TGTGCCAGCAGCTCCGACAGGGGGTTATTGGGCTACGAGCAGTACTTC. Protein product: CASSSDRGLLGYEQYF. J is TRBJ2-7 and V is TRBV5-6; 9 bases fit TRBD1. V was clipped by 3 bases and J by 3 bases; unmatched bases: 10. The CDR3 length is 16 residues. The V gene's germline CDR1 is SGHDT and CDR2 YYEEEE.

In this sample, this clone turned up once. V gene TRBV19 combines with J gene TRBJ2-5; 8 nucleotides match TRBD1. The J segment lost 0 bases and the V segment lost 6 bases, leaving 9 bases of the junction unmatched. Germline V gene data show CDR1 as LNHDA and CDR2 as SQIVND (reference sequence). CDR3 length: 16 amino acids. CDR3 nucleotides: TGTGCCAGTAGACCTGAGGACAGGGATGACCAAGAGACCCAGTACTTC. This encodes CASRPEDRDDQETQYF.

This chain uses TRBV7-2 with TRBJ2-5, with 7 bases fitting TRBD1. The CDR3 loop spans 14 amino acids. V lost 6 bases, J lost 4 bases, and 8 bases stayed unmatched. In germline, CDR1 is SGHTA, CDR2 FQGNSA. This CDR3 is CASSQTGAPETQYF. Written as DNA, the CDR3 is TGTGCCAGCAGTCAAACAGGGGCGCCAGAGACCCAGTACTTC.

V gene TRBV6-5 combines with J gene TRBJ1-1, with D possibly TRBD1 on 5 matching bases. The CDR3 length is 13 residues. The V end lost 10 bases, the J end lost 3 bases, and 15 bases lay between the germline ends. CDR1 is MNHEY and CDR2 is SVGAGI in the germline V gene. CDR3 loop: CATKRGSDTEAFF. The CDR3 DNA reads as TGTGCCACAAAACGGGGGAGTGACACTGAAGCTTTCTTT.

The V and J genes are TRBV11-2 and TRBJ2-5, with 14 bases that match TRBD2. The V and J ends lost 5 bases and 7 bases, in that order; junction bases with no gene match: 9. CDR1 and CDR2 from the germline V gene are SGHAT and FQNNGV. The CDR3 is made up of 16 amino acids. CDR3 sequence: CASSQTTSGRGGTQYF. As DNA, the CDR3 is TGTGCCAGCAGCCAAACGACTAGCGGGAGGGGAGGGACCCAGTACTTC.

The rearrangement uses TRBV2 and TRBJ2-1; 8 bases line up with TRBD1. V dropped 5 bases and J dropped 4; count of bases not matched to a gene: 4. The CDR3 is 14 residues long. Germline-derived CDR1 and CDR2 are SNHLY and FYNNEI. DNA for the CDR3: TGTGCCAGCAGTTTACAGGGGGTGTACAATGAGCAGTTCTTC. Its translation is CASSLQGVYNEQFF. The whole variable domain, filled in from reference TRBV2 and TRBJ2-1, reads EPEVTQTPSHQVTQMGQEVILRCVPISNHLYFYWYRQILGQKVEFLVSFYNNEISEKSEIFDDQFSVERPDGSNFTLKIRSTKLEDSAMYFCASSLQGVYNEQFFGPGTRLTVL.

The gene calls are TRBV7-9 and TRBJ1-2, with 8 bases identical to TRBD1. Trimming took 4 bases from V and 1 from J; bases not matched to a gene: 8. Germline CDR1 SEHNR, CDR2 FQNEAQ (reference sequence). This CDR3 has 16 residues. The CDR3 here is CASSSWDRQINYGYTF. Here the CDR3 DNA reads TGTGCCAGCAGCTCTTGGGACAGGCAAATTAACTATGGCTACACCTTC.

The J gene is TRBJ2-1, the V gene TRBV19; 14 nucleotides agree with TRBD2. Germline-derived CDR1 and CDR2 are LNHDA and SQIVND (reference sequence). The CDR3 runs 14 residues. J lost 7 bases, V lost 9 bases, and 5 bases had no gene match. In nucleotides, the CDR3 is TGTGCCAGCCGACTAGCGGGAGGGGTGAATGAGCAGTTCTTC. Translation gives CASRLAGGVNEQFF.

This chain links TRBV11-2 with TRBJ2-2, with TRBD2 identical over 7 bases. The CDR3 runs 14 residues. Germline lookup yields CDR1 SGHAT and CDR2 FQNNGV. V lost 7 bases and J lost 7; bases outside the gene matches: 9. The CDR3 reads CASTYRGEGGELFF. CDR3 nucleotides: TGTGCCAGCACCTATCGGGGGGAGGGCGGGGAGCTGTTTTTT.

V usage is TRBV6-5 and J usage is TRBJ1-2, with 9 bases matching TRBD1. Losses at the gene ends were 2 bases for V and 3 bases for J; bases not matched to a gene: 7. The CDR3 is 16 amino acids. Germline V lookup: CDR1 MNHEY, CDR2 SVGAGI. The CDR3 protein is CASSYALTGGYYGYTF. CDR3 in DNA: TGTGCCAGCAGTTACGCCCTAACAGGGGGCTACTATGGCTACACCTTC.

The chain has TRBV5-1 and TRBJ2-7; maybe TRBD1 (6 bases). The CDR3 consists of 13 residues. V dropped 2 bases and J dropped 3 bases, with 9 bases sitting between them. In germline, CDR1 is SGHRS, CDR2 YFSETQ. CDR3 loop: CASSLGQLYEQYF. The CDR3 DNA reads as TGCGCCAGCAGCTTAGGACAGCTCTACGAGCAGTACTTC.

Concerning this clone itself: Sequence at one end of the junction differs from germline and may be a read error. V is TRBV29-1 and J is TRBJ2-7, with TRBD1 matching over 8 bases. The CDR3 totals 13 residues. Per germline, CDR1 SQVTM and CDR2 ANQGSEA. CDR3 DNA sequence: TGCAGCGTTGAACAAGGACAGGGCCCACCTCAGCACTTC. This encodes CSVEQGQGPPQHF.

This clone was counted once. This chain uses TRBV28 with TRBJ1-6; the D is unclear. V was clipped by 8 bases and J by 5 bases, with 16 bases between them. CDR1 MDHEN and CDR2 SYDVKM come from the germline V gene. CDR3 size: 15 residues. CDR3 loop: CASGTEEGDNSPLHF. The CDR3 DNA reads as TGTGCCAGCGGAACAGAGGAGGGTGATAATTCACCCCTCCACTTT.

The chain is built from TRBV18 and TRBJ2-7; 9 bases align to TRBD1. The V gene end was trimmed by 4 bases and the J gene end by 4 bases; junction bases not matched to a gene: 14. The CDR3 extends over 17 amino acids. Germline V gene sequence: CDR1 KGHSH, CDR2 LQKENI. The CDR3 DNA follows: TGTGCCAGCTCACAAAACACGGCCGGGACAGGGTTGTACGAGCAGTACTTC. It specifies CASSQNTAGTGLYEQYF.

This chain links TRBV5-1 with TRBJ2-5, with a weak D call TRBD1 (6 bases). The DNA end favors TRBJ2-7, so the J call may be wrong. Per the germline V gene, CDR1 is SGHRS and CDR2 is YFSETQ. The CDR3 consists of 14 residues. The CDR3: CASSLWGPAYEQYF. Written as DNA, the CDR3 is TGCGCCAGCAGCTTGTGGGGGCCCGCCTACGAGCAGTACTTC.

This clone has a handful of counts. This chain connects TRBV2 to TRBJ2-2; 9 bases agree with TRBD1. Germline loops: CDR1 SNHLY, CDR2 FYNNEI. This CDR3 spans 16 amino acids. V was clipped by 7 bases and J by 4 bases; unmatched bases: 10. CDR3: CASTPDRGVSTGELFF. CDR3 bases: TGTGCCAGCACCCCGGACAGGGGAGTGTCCACCGGGGAGCTGTTTTTT. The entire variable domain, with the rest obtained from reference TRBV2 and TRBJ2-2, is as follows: EPEVTQTPSHQVTQMGQEVILRCVPISNHLYFYWYRQILGQKVEFLVSFYNNEISEKSEIFDDQFSVERPDGSNFTLKIRSTKLEDSAMYFCASTPDRGVSTGELFFGEGSRLTVL.